These 7 T cell receptor beta chains originate from one sample sequenced in a study (dated by TCRdb to the mid-2010s). The library was generated by 5' RACE. The sample was run on an Illumina MiSeq. The public sequencing data were trimmed at Q25 with fastp and processed into clonotypes with MiXCR by TCRdb, which kept only in-frame beta chains. Identical CDR3 proteins give one entry, which carries the most common genes and DNA. The sample profile shows about 60,000 distinct CDR3 sequences; approximately 29% of them were found once. The ten top clones hold around 2.5% of the sample. The sequencing input was tumor-infiltrating naive CD4+ T cells sorted from the breast tumor. The sample's cell subset or site label, in plain terms: naive CD4+ T cells, CD4+CD45RA+CD25-. These receptors were obtained from a female donor with breast cancer.

With regard to this clonotype: A read error may account for a junction end that differs from germline. The CDR3 protein is CASSQVKPNTEAYF. CDR3 nucleotide sequence: TGCGCCAGCAGCCAAGTGAAACCGAACACTGAAGCTTACTTT. The chain joins TRBV4-1 to TRBJ1-1; D is uncertain. Germline V gene data show CDR1 as MGHRA and CDR2 as YSYEKL. The CDR3 spans 14 residues.

With respect to this clonotype: It may be a read error: a sequence one base away is much more abundant. The chain recombines TRBV6-2 or TRBV6-3 with TRBJ2-4; 9 bases map to TRBD2. This CDR3 is built from 17 residues. Germline V gives CDR1 MNHEY, CDR2 SVGEGT. In DNA, the CDR3 is TGTACCAGCAGTTTAGCGGGAGAAGTCCGGGCCAAAAACATTCAGTACTTC. Protein sequence: CTSSLAGEVRAKNIQYF.

The rearrangement links TRBV7-3 to TRBJ1-1; D not resolved. Germline V gene lookup returns CDR1 SGHTA and CDR2 FQGTGA. V lost 2 bases and J lost 8, with 12 bases in between. The CDR3 covers 13 residues. The CDR3 region is CASSLSGRREAFF. The DNA for the CDR3 is TGTGCCAGCAGCTTATCCGGACGCAGGGAAGCTTTCTTT.

This clonotype was recorded many times. The chain carries TRBV5-1 and TRBJ2-1, with a weak D call TRBD2 (6 bases). Per germline, CDR1 SGHRS and CDR2 YFSETQ. CDR3 size: 14 residues. With 4 bases removed from V and 4 bases from J, the gap between germline ends came to 12 bases. The CDR3 protein is CASSDPAGYNEQFF. The CDR3 nucleotides are TGCGCCAGCAGCGACCCAGCGGGTTACAATGAGCAGTTCTTC.

This clonotype was seen many times. This chain links TRBV6-5 with TRBJ2-1, with 13 nucleotides matching TRBD2. The CDR3 length is 16 residues. Trimming removed 6 bases from V and 1 base from J; junction bases left unmatched: 3. Germline CDR1 MNHEY, CDR2 SVGAGI. The CDR3, as DNA: TGTGCCAGCAGGAGGACTAGCGGGGGATCCTACAATGAGCAGTTCTTC. Protein: CASRRTSGGSYNEQFF.

The sample holds a few counts of this clonotype. The chain couples TRBV15 to TRBJ1-4; D unclear. CDR1 and CDR2 from the germline V gene are LNHNV and YYDKDF (reference sequence). V gave up 4 bases and J gave up 7 bases, with 10 bases separating them. The CDR3 covers 13 residues. The CDR3 DNA follows: TGTGCCACCAGCACGTCTGGTGGTGAAAAACTGTTTTTT. Its protein is CATSTSGGEKLFF.

CDR3 region: CSARDPLAGGPRRGDTQYF. In DNA form, the CDR3 reads TGCAGTGCTAGAGATCCACTAGCGGGAGGGCCACGGCGGGGGGATACGCAGTATTTT. The chain couples TRBV20-1 to TRBJ2-3; 13 bases are a match to TRBD2. With 0 bases clipped from V and 6 bases from J, the junction kept 15 bases outside the gene matches. CDR3 length: 19 amino acids. The germline CDR1 and CDR2 sequences are DFQATT and SNEGSKA (reference sequence).